This T cell receptor (beta chain) came from a study of low-dose radiotherapy and immunotherapy resistance in tumors. Study-wide context: In Cohort 2, 1 Gy per fraction was delivered every two weeks, for a total of 13 Gy over 26 weeks. From cycle 1 day 1, patients took oral aspirin 300 mg every day for four cycles.

This clonotype was seen ten or more times. V lost 0 bases and J 3 bases, leaving 5 bases between the germline ends. In germline, CDR1 is MNHEY, CDR2 SVGEGT. This CDR3 is 13 amino acids long. Time point denoted: before trial treatment. In the RACIN dose-escalation trial, donors got nivolumab plus ipilimumab with aspirin, cyclophosphamide and radiotherapy. Those who qualified had advanced solid tumors (lacking tumor-infiltrating lymphocytes). TRAV and TRBV primers primed cDNA for both TCRalpha and TCRbeta. Both a constant-region primer and a V-primer adapter served to amplify TCRs across 15 to 25 PCR cycles. TCRdb ran MiXCR on the reads and lists one entry per CDR3 protein. This sample yields 64,000 or so distinct CDR3 sequences, of which around 32% are seen a single time; 11% belongs to the top ten.

This chain connects TRBV6-2 or TRBV6-3 to TRBJ1-2, with D hard to call. The TCR comes from a female donor with ovarian cancer. The material was PBMCs, obtained before treatment. CDR3 DNA sequence: TGTGCCAGCAGTTACTCGGCAGACTATGGCTACACCTTC. This encodes CASSYSADYGYTF.